These 28 T cell receptor beta chains were sequenced from one sample in a study of monozygotic twins with inflammatory bowel disease. TCRdb re-called the 5' RACE reads; every CDR3 protein appears as one record, without DNA. The sample data list over 110,000 distinct CDR3 sequences. The sample consisted of blood. The source of these receptors is a human donor with ulcerative colitis or Crohn's disease, or a healthy co-twin of an affected twin (not recorded which).

The J gene is TRBJ1-2, the V gene TRBV12-3 or TRBV12-4; no DNA is available, so the TRBD1 call from TCRdb remains unchecked. The CDR3 contains 13 residues. The CDR3 loop is CASSFWGNGGYTF.

The rearrangement links TRBV10-2 to TRBJ1-4; the D call from TCRdb, TRBD1, cannot be confirmed without DNA. This CDR3 is 17 amino acids long. Per germline, CDR1 WSHSY and CDR2 SAAADI. CDR3 region: CASSATRGLATNEKLFF.

The V call is TRBV13, the J call TRBJ1-6; without DNA, the TCRdb call of TRBD1 cannot be checked. This CDR3 comprises 15 residues. Germline V gene lookup returns CDR1 PRHDT and CDR2 FYEKMQ (reference sequence). CDR3 sequence: CASSLDGQQNSPLHF.

J is TRBJ2-7 and V is TRBV7-2; with no DNA, the TCRdb D assignment of TRBD1 cannot be verified. This CDR3 is 16 amino acids long. In germline, CDR1 is SGHTA, CDR2 FQGNSA. The CDR3 is CASSLPSTGGSHEQYF. Combining the CDR3 with reference TRBV7-2 and TRBJ2-7 gives the whole variable domain GAGVSQSPSNKVTEKGKDVELRCDPISGHTALYWYRQSLGQGLEFLIYFQGNSAPDKSGLPSDRFSAERTGGSVSTLTIQRTQQEDSAVYLCASSLPSTGGSHEQYFGPGTRLTVT.

This CDR3 is CASSLAEWGFDYGYTF. The chain recombines TRBV5-1 with TRBJ1-2. Germline CDR1 and CDR2: SGHRS and YFSETQ. The CDR3 runs 16 residues.

The CDR3 protein is CASSFPDRMGTEAFF. The chain has TRBV7-2 and TRBJ1-1; TCRdb returns TRBD1, unconfirmable since there is no DNA. The CDR3 is made up of 15 amino acids. CDR1 and CDR2 from the germline V gene are SGHTA and FQGNSA. Drawing the rest from reference TRBV7-2 and TRBJ1-1, the complete variable domain is GAGVSQSPSNKVTEKGKDVELRCDPISGHTALYWYRQSLGQGLEFLIYFQGNSAPDKSGLPSDRFSAERTGGSVSTLTIQRTQQEDSAVYLCASSFPDRMGTEAFFGQGTRLTVV.

V gene TRBV7-9 combines with J gene TRBJ2-7; TCRdb outputs TRBD1, but without DNA this stays unchecked. Germline CDR1 SEHNR, CDR2 FQNEAQ (reference sequence). There are 16 residues in the CDR3. The CDR3 reads CASSLGAGGNSYEQYF.

The chain couples TRBV29-1 to TRBJ2-7; the TCRdb call, TRBD2, lacks DNA for checking. CDR3 length equals 14 residues. Germline V gene data show CDR1 as SQVTM and CDR2 as ANQGSEA. This CDR3 reads CSVVVLAGSYEQYF.

The chain combines TRBV5-1 with TRBJ2-2. Germline-derived CDR1 and CDR2 are SGHRS and YFSETQ. There are 12 residues in the CDR3. The CDR3 protein is CASRWNTGELFF.

This sequence joins TRBV6-2 or TRBV6-3 and TRBJ1-2; without DNA, the TCRdb call of TRBD1 cannot be checked. The germline V gene has CDR1 MNHEY and CDR2 SVGEGT. This CDR3 is built from 17 residues. CDR3 residues: CASSSGQGAETNYGYTF.

The CDR3 loop reads CASSLGRATSYEQYF. The chain joins TRBV5-1 to TRBJ2-7; lacking DNA, the TRBD2 call made by TCRdb goes unchecked. Germline V CDR1 and CDR2: SGHRS, YFSETQ. This CDR3 has 15 amino acids.

The V call is TRBV20-1, the J call TRBJ1-5; the TCRdb D gene call, TRBD1, has no DNA to confirm it. From germline, CDR1 is DFQATT and CDR2 SNEGSKA (reference sequence). The CDR3 length is 14 residues. The CDR3 loop is CSAREGTGNQPQHF.

V and J are TRBV18 and TRBJ2-7; TCRdb returns TRBD1, unconfirmable since there is no DNA. The CDR3 has 14 residues. CDR1 is KGHSH and CDR2 is LQKENI in the germline V gene. CDR3 sequence: CASSRRGKGYEQYF.

The CDR3 sequence is CASSLVVAGAYEQYF. V is TRBV7-2 and J is TRBJ2-7; the TRBD2 assignment by TCRdb is unverifiable without DNA. The CDR3 has 15 amino acids. Germline V gives CDR1 SGHTA, CDR2 FQGNSA.

The V and J genes are TRBV20-1 and TRBJ1-1. Germline V gene lookup returns CDR1 DFQATT and CDR2 SNEGSKA (reference sequence). The CDR3 is 14 amino acids. The CDR3: CSARIADRNTEAFF.

This rearrangement joins TRBV9 to TRBJ1-1; TCRdb gives TRBD1 as the D gene, but with no DNA this cannot be confirmed. Germline CDR1 SGDLS, CDR2 YYNGEE. CDR3 size: 14 residues. The CDR3 sequence: CASSALTGFNEAFF.

The chain links TRBV7-2 to TRBJ2-1; TCRdb's D call, TRBD1, is unchecked because there is no DNA. The CDR3 sequence is 14 residues long. CDR1 and CDR2 from the germline V gene are SGHTA and FQGNSA. CDR3 loop: CASSNGGAEYEQFF.

CDR3: CSVGLAGGINDEQFF. V and J are TRBV29-1 and TRBJ2-1; TCRdb's assignment of TRBD2 cannot be checked, as there is no DNA. The CDR3 totals 15 residues. The germline gives CDR1 SQVTM, CDR2 ANQGSEA.

The CDR3 loop reads CASSLVAGFQGEKLFF. This chain joins TRBV7-2 and TRBJ1-4; TCRdb indicates TRBD1, and absent DNA this call remains unverified. The CDR3 loop spans 16 amino acids. CDR1 is SGHTA, CDR2 FQGNSA, per germline.

V is TRBV24-1 and J is TRBJ1-1; TCRdb lists TRBD1, though no DNA is available to test this call. The CDR3 sequence is 14 residues long. Looked up from germline, CDR1 is KGHDR and CDR2 is SFDVKD. This chain's CDR3 is CATSDRTGDTEAFF.

The chain carries TRBV5-5 and TRBJ2-3; TCRdb designates TRBD1, a call that cannot be tested without DNA. CDR1 SGHKS and CDR2 YYEKEE come from the germline V gene (reference sequence). CDR3 length: 17 residues. CDR3 residues: CASSKGARTSSTDTQYF.

The rearrangement joins TRBV29-1 to TRBJ2-2. CDR1 SQVTM and CDR2 ANQGSEA come from the germline V gene. The CDR3 runs 13 residues. This CDR3 is CSVERQNTGELFF.

The chain joins TRBV12-3 or TRBV12-4 to TRBJ2-2; TCRdb's D call of TRBD1 is untestable without DNA. The CDR3 spans 15 residues. The CDR3 is CASSFNRLNTGELFF.

The rearrangement links TRBV20-1 to TRBJ2-7; no DNA is available, so the TRBD1 call from TCRdb remains unchecked. The CDR3 has 16 residues. Germline CDR1 reads DFQATT; CDR2 reads SNEGSKA (reference sequence). The CDR3 region is CSASSSIRGSSYEQYF.

Here the CDR3 reads CASRDRNQPQHF. The V and J genes are TRBV6-2 or TRBV6-3 and TRBJ1-5. CDR1 MNHEY and CDR2 SVGEGT come from the germline V gene. This CDR3 has 12 residues.

The CDR3 region is CASSGPDSLTQETQYF. The rearrangement joins TRBV5-1 to TRBJ2-5; the D call of TRBD1 rests on TCRdb alone, since no DNA is present to check it. Germline CDR1 reads SGHRS; CDR2 reads YFSETQ. The CDR3 covers 16 residues.

This chain links TRBV20-1 with TRBJ2-7; TCRdb indicates TRBD1, and absent DNA this call remains unverified. Germline V lookup: CDR1 DFQATT, CDR2 SNEGSKA (reference sequence). The CDR3 sequence is 14 residues long. CDR3 sequence: CSARLYRSQNEQYF.

The chain couples TRBV6-1 to TRBJ2-7; TCRdb names TRBD1, which stays unverified in the absence of DNA. Germline values: CDR1 MNHNS, CDR2 SASEGT. This CDR3 has 15 residues. CDR3 in amino acids: CASSDRDRVRDEQYF.